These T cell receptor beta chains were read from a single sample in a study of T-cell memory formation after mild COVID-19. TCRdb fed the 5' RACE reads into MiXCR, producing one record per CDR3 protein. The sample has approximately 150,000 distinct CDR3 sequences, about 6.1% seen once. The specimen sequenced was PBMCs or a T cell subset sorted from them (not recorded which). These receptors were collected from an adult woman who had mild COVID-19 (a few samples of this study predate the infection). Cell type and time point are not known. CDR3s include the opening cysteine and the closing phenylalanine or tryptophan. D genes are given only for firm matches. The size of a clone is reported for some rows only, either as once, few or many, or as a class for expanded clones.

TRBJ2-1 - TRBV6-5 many CASSTRGTYNEQFF TGTGCCAGCAGCACTCGAGGCACCTACAATGAGCAGTTCTTC
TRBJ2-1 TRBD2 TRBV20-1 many CSAGPGLAGGFGRYNEQFF TGCAGTGCTGGACCGGGACTAGCGGGGGGGTTTGGACGGTACAATGAGCAGTTCTTC
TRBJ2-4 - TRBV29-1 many CSVGPDPNIQYF TGCAGCGTGGGGCCCGATCCGAACATTCAGTACTTC
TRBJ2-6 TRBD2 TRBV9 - CASSVSLATSEANVLTF TGTGCCAGCAGCGTCTCACTAGCGACCTCTGAGGCCAACGTCCTGACTTTC
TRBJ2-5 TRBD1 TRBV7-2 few CASSLPRTGEMGRFQETQYF TGTGCCAGCAGCCTACCGAGGACAGGGGAAATGGGGAGATTCCAAGAGACCCAGTACTTC
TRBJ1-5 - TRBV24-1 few CATSDVNSNQPQHF TGTGCCACCAGTGACGTTAATAGCAATCAGCCCCAGCATTTT
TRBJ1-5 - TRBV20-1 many CSARDRGWQPQHF TGCAGTGCTAGAGATAGGGGCTGGCAGCCCCAGCATTTT
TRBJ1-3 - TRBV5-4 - CASSPPRGNTIYF TGTGCCAGCAGCCCACCCCGAGGAAACACCATATATTTT
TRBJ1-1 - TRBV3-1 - CASRQAGDLTEAFF TGTGCCAGCAGGCAGGCGGGGGACCTCACTGAAGCTTTCTTT
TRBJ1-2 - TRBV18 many CASSPVQSTIGSYGYTF TGTGCCAGCTCACCAGTACAATCGACCATAGGGAGCTATGGCTACACCTTC
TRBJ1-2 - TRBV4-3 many CASSPLPTGGYTF TGCGCCAGCAGCCCTCTCCCCACAGGCGGCTACACCTTC
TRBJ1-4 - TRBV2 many CASSARKGGEKLFF TGTGCCAGCAGTGCTCGAAAGGGGGGTGAAAAACTGTTTTTT
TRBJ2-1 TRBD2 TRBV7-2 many CASSAEGAGSRNEQFF TGTGCCAGCAGCGCGGAGGGAGCGGGATCTCGCAATGAGCAGTTCTTC
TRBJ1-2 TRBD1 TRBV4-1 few CASSHGRGLDGYTF TGCGCCAGCAGCCACGGCAGGGGGCTTGATGGCTACACCTTC
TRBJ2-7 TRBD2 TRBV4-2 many CASSQEWTSGSMDYYEQYF TGTGCCAGCAGCCAAGAATGGACTAGCGGGAGCATGGATTACTACGAGCAGTACTTC
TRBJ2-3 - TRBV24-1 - CATSGVSSDTDTQYF TGTGCCACCAGTGGAGTGAGTAGCGACACAGATACGCAGTATTTT
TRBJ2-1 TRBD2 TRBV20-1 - CSARKVAGDEQFF TGCAGTGCTAGAAAGGTAGCGGGAGATGAGCAGTTCTTC
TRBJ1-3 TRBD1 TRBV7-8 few CASSYRTGAGNTIYF TGTGCCAGCAGCTATAGGACAGGGGCTGGAAACACCATATATTTT
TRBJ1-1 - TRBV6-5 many CASSQGRTEAFF TGTGCCAGCAGCCAGGGCCGCACTGAAGCTTTCTTT
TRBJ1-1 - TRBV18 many CASSRYEEGTEAFF TGTGCCAGCTCACGTTACGAGGAGGGCACTGAAGCTTTCTTT
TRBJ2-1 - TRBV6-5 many CASSLLQGSSYNEQFF TGTGCCAGCAGTCTACTACAGGGATCCTCCTACAATGAGCAGTTCTTC
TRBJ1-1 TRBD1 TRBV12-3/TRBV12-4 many CASSSTGGEAFF TGTGCCAGCAGCTCAACAGGGGGCGAAGCTTTCTTT
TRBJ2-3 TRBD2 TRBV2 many CASSFSGRFADTQYF TGTGCCAGCAGTTTTAGCGGGAGATTCGCAGATACGCAGTATTTT
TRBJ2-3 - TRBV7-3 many CASSLTGRPDTQYF TGTGCCAGCAGCTTAACGGGACGGCCAGATACGCAGTATTTT
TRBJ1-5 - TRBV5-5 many CASSLGLFRSLNQPQHF TGTGCCAGCAGCTTGGGCTTGTTCAGGAGCCTCAATCAGCCCCAGCATTTT
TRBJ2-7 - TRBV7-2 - CASSDLPKGRYEQYF TGTGCCAGCAGCGACCTCCCGAAGGGCCGCTACGAGCAGTACTTC
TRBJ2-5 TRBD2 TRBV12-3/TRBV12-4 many CASSPRLAGVDVTQYF TGTGCCAGCAGTCCCCGACTAGCGGGCGTTGATGTGACCCAGTACTTC
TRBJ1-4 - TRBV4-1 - CASSQAPSRTNEKLFF TGCGCCAGCAGCCAAGCCCCCAGTAGGACTAATGAAAAACTGTTTTTT
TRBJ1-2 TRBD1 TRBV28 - CASSPGQGPYGYTF TGTGCCAGCAGCCCCGGACAGGGCCCTTATGGCTACACCTTC
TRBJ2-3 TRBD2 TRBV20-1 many CSATGLAGVDTDTQYF TGCAGTGCCACGGGACTAGCGGGAGTGGACACAGATACGCAGTATTTT
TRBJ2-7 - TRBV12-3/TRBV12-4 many CASSLRVPGYNYEQYF TGTGCCAGCAGTTTAAGGGTTCCCGGCTACAACTACGAGCAGTACTTC
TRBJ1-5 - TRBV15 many CATSARLGNQPQHF TGTGCCACCAGCGCACGGTTGGGCAATCAGCCCCAGCATTTT
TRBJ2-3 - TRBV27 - CASSNTLRLNTDTQYF TGTGCCAGCAGCAACACCTTACGATTGAACACAGATACGCAGTATTTT
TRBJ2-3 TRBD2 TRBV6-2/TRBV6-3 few CASQAGKLTDTQYF TGTGCCAGTCAAGCGGGGAAGCTCACAGATACGCAGTATTTT
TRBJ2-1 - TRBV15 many CATSRDRKQGRVYEQFF TGTGCCACCAGCAGAGATCGTAAACAGGGAAGGGTCTATGAGCAGTTCTTC
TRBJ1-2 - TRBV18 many CASSPDRSHYYGYTF TGTGCCAGCTCACCTGACAGGTCTCATTACTATGGCTACACCTTC
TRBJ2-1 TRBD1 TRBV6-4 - CASSDTTGAYNEQFF TGTGCCAGCAGTGACACCACAGGGGCGTACAATGAGCAGTTCTTC
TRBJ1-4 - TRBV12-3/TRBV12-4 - CASSLRVGLGEKLFF TGTGCCAGCAGTTTGCGCGTAGGTTTAGGTGAAAAACTGTTTTTT
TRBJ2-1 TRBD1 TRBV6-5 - CASSYLLSGTGHEQFF TGTGCCAGCAGTTACTTACTGTCCGGGACAGGGCATGAGCAGTTCTTC
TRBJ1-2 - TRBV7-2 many CASSPTGLDYGYTF TGTGCCAGCAGCCCGACAGGACTGGACTATGGCTACACCTTC
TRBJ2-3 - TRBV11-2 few CASSPPLAAHTDTQYF TGTGCCAGCAGCCCCCCCTTAGCGGCTCACACAGATACGCAGTATTTT
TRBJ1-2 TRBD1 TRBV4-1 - CASSHGTGGGNYGYTF TGCGCCAGCAGCCATGGGACAGGGGGCGGTAACTATGGCTACACCTTC
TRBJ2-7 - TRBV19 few CATRTVAGSYEQYF TGTGCCACCAGGACAGTCGCCGGCTCCTACGAGCAGTACTTC
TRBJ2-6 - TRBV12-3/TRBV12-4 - CASSLRPHSGANVLTF TGTGCCAGCAGCCTAAGGCCCCACTCTGGGGCCAACGTCCTGACTTTC
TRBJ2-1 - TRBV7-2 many CASSPLTGKGSYNEQFF TGTGCCAGCAGCCCGTTAACGGGGAAGGGGAGCTACAATGAGCAGTTCTTC
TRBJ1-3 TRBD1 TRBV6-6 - CASSGQGPGGNTIYF TGTGCCAGCAGTGGACAGGGGCCGGGCGGAAACACCATATATTTT
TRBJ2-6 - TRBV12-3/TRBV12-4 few CASSLDGANVLTF TGTGCCAGCAGTTTGGACGGGGCCAACGTCCTGACTTTC
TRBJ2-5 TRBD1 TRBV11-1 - CASSTMRQGALETQYF TGTGCCAGCAGCACCATGCGACAGGGGGCCTTGGAGACCCAGTACTTC
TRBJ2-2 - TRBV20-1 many CSAKGPTGELFF TGCAGTGCTAAGGGACCCACCGGGGAGCTGTTTTTT
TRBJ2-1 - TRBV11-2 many CASSFLANEQFF TGTGCCAGCAGCTTTCTAGCGAATGAGCAGTTCTTC
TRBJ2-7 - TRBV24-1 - CATEGVANSKQYF TGTGCCACCGAGGGGGTAGCGAACAGCAAGCAGTACTTC
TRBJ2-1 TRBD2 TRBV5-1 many CASSLAPGGYNEQFF TGCGCCAGCAGCTTGGCTCCGGGAGGATACAATGAGCAGTTCTTC
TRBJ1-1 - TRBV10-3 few CAIQFGENTEAFF TGTGCCATCCAATTCGGCGAGAACACTGAAGCTTTCTTT
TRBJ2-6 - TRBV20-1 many CSAPYASGANVLTF TGCAGTGCTCCTTACGCATCTGGGGCCAACGTCCTGACTTTC
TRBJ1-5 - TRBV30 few CAWSVGNSGNQPQHF TGTGCCTGGAGTGTAGGGAATTCAGGCAATCAGCCCCAGCATTTT
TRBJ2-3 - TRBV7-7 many CASSPRLLDTQYF TGTGCCAGCAGCCCGAGACTACTAGATACGCAGTATTTT
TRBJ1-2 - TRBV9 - CASSGSPLYGYTF TGTGCCAGCAGCGGCAGTCCCCTCTATGGCTACACCTTC